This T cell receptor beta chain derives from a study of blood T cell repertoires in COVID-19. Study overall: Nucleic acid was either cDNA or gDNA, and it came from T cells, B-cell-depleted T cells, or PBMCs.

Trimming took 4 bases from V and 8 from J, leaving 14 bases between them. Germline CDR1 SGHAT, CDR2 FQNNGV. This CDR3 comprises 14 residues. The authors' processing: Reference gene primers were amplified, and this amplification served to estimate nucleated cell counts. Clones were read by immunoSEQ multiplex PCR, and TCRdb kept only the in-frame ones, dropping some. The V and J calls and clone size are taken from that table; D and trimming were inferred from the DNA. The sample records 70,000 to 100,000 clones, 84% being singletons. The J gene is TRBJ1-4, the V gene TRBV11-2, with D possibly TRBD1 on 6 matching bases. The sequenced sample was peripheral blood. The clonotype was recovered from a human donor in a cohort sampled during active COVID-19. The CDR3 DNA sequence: TGTGCCAGCAGCTCCCTCGGACAGTACGAAAAACTGTTTTTT. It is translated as CASSSLGQYEKLFF.